The 29 T cell receptor beta chains below all came from one sample that was sequenced in a study of control samples from healthy donors and cancer patients. Assay used: immunoSEQ multiplex PCR; TCRdb lists only in-frame clones, some missing. There are over 80,000 clones in the sample; over 60% occur only once, and roughly a tenth lies in the top ten. Input material: blood. The receptors stem from a woman aged 30 to 39 in good health.

The CDR3 nucleotides are TGTGCCTGGAGTGGGCTAGCGGGGGCCAGGGGTGAGCAGTTCTTC. This sequence encodes CAWSGLAGARGEQFF. V gene TRBV30 combines with J gene TRBJ2-1, with 10 bases identical to TRBD2. The germline V gene has CDR1 GTSNPN and CDR2 SVGIG (reference sequence). CDR3 length: 15 amino acids. Trimming removed 1 base from V and 9 bases from J; junction bases left unmatched: 9.

V usage is TRBV19 and J usage is TRBJ1-4; D perhaps matches TRBD1 (5 bases). The germline CDR1 and CDR2 sequences are LNHDA and SQIVND (reference sequence). Trimming removed 7 bases at V and 0 bases at J, with 9 bases between. The CDR3 totals 14 residues. The CDR3, as DNA: TGTGCCAGTAAACAGACAGCAACTAATGAAAAACTGTTTTTT. This encodes CASKQTATNEKLFF.

This clone has just a few counts. This chain uses TRBV10-2 with TRBJ1-2; D not resolved. Germline CDR1 and CDR2: WSHSY and SAAADI. V was shortened by 3 bases and J by 8 bases, with 10 bases between the two germline ends. CDR3 length: 12 residues. Written as DNA, the CDR3 is TGCGCCAGCAGTGACGCCGATGGAGGCTACACCTTC. Protein sequence: CASSDADGGYTF.

The chain joins TRBV6-1 to TRBJ2-7; weak D call: TRBD1 (6 bases). CDR3 length: 13 amino acids. The V end lost 1 base, the J end lost 6 bases, and 10 bases lay between the germline ends. From germline, CDR1 is MNHNS and CDR2 SASEGT. The chain's CDR3 is CASSEGAGVEQYF. The CDR3, as DNA: TGTGCCAGCAGTGAAGGGGCAGGGGTCGAGCAGTACTTC.

The gene calls are TRBV7-2 and TRBJ2-6; no reliable D call. This CDR3 has 15 amino acids. CDR1 and CDR2 from the germline V gene are SGHTA and FQGNSA. V lost 4 bases, J lost 4 bases, and 11 bases lay in between. CDR3 residues: CASSSRASGANVLTF. The CDR3 bases are TGTGCCAGCAGCTCCCGGGCCTCGGGGGCCAACGTCCTGACTTTC.

The chain uses TRBV24-1 and TRBJ2-5; possible D gene TRBD1, 5 bases. The germline V gene has CDR1 KGHDR and CDR2 SFDVKD. The V and J ends lost 1 base and 1 base respectively, with 9 bases between them. CDR3 size: 15 residues. The CDR3: CATSDFAGPQETQYF. In DNA form, the CDR3 reads TGTGCCACCAGTGATTTCGCAGGGCCCCAAGAGACCCAGTACTTC.

This clone has only a few counts. J is TRBJ1-2 and V is TRBV2; D remains unclear. This CDR3 comprises 13 residues. Trimming removed 4 bases at V and 1 base at J, with 7 bases between. Germline V gives CDR1 SNHLY, CDR2 FYNNEI. The CDR3 coding sequence is TGTGCCAGCAGTGCCGAAGATAACTATGGCTACACCTTC. The encoded protein is CASSAEDNYGYTF.

This clone has a handful of counts. CDR3 sequence (DNA): TGTGCCAGCAGTGAAGCGGATGGACAGGGGAACCAGCCCCAGCATTTT. Amino acid sequence: CASSEADGQGNQPQHF. The chain uses TRBV6-1 and TRBJ1-5, with 9 bases aligning to TRBD1. Looked up from germline, CDR1 is MNHNS and CDR2 is SASEGT. Trimming cost V 0 bases and J 7 bases; bases outside gene matches: 7. The CDR3 runs to 16 residues.

The chain is built from TRBV24-1 and TRBJ1-1; D not certain. V gave up 0 bases and J gave up 0 bases, with 10 bases separating them. This CDR3 has 16 amino acids. Germline loops: CDR1 KGHDR, CDR2 SFDVKD. DNA of the CDR3: TGTGCCACCAGTGATTTGGCGCTGGAAGTGAACACTGAAGCTTTCTTT. Amino acids: CATSDLALEVNTEAFF.

J is TRBJ1-1 and V is TRBV30, with D unclear. Germline loops: CDR1 GTSNPN, CDR2 SVGIG (reference sequence). CDR3 length equals 15 residues. Deletions cut 0 bases from V and 1 base from J, with 12 bases between. CDR3 in amino acids: CAWSVGSRENTEAFF. The CDR3 DNA follows: TGTGCCTGGAGTGTAGGGTCTCGGGAGAACACTGAAGCTTTCTTT.

This clone was counted at least ten times. This chain connects TRBV7-2 to TRBJ2-3, with D possibly matching TRBD1 (6 bases). This CDR3 contains 15 residues. The V gene's germline CDR1 is SGHTA and CDR2 FQGNSA. The V and J ends lost 1 base and 4 bases respectively, with 12 bases between them. The CDR3 DNA follows: TGTGCCAGCAGCTTAGTAAAACAGGGTCCAGATACGCAGTATTTT. Translated: CASSLVKQGPDTQYF.

This clone turned up a few times. This chain links TRBV19 with TRBJ2-7, with 7 bases matching TRBD1. V shed 1 base, J shed 3 bases, and the junction held 3 bases outside the gene matches. The CDR3 extends over 14 amino acids. CDR1 and CDR2 from the germline V gene are LNHDA and SQIVND (reference sequence). DNA for the CDR3: TGTGCCAGTAGTATAGGCTGGGACAGCTACGAGCAGTACTTC. Translating gives CASSIGWDSYEQYF.

This clone was recorded a few times. V and J are TRBV19 and TRBJ1-5; D not resolved. Deletions cut 2 bases from V and 2 bases from J, with 10 bases between. CDR3 size: 15 residues. CDR1 and CDR2 (germline): LNHDA, SQIVND (reference sequence). The CDR3 protein is CASSIMALGNQPQHF. CDR3 DNA: TGTGCCAGTAGTATAATGGCACTCGGCAATCAGCCCCAGCATTTT.

This chain uses TRBV5-4 with TRBJ1-2; 9 bases agree with TRBD1. V gave up 2 bases and J gave up 8 bases; unmatched junction bases: 4. The germline V gene encodes CDR1 SGHNT and CDR2 YYREEE (reference sequence). The CDR3 totals 13 residues. CDR3 region: CASSLQGARGYTF. Written as DNA, the CDR3 is TGTGCCAGCAGCTTACAGGGGGCGCGGGGCTACACCTTC. The variable domain in full, with the rest retrieved from reference TRBV5-4 and TRBJ1-2, is ETGVTQSPTHLIKTRGQQVTLRCSSQSGHNTVSWYQQALGQGPQFIFQYYREEENGRGNFPPRFSGLQFPNYSSELNVNALELDDSALYLCASSLQGARGYTFGSGTRLTVV.

Comments on this clone: The junction departs from the called germline gene at one end, perhaps through a read error. V usage is TRBV9 and J usage is TRBJ2-5; 9 bases match TRBD2. Germline V lookup: CDR1 SGDLS, CDR2 YYNGEE. CDR3 size: 14 residues. The CDR3 loop reads CARSRAGGTETQYF. CDR3 nucleotide sequence: TGTGCCCGCAGCAGGGCGGGGGGGACGGAGACCCAGTACTTC.

Here the CDR3 reads CASSLTSGNTIYF. The CDR3 DNA sequence: TGTGCCAGCAGCTTAACATCAGGAAACACCATATATTTT. This sequence joins TRBV7-3 and TRBJ1-3, with D uncertain. Germline assignment: CDR1 SGHTA and CDR2 FQGTGA. The CDR3 spans 13 residues. V was trimmed by 0 bases and J by 4 bases, leaving 4 bases between them.

The chain carries TRBV5-1 and TRBJ2-7; D possibly matches TRBD1 or TRBD2 (5 bases each). The CDR3 runs to 13 residues. The germline CDR1 and CDR2 sequences are SGHRS and YFSETQ. Trimming took off 4 bases at V and 3 bases at J, with 11 bases between the two ends. The DNA of the CDR3 is TGCGCCAGCAGCCCCAGTGGGGGCTACGAGCAGTACTTC. Protein: CASSPSGGYEQYF.

Only one count was recorded for this clone. V usage is TRBV7-2 and J usage is TRBJ2-1; tentatively, D is TRBD2 (6 bases). The CDR3 length is 12 residues. With 3 bases removed from V and 10 bases from J, the gap between germline ends came to 10 bases. CDR1 and CDR2 (germline): SGHTA, FQGNSA. The DNA of the CDR3 is TGTGCCAGCAGCTTGGAGGGGTTCGAGCAGTTCTTC. Protein sequence: CASSLEGFEQFF.

The chain joins TRBV7-2 to TRBJ2-3, with 7 bases fitting TRBD2. V lost 0 bases and J lost 0; bases outside the gene matches: 3. The germline V gene encodes CDR1 SGHTA and CDR2 FQGNSA. This CDR3 has 16 amino acids. The CDR3 coding sequence is TGTGCCAGCAGCTTAGCCGGGACTATGAGCACAGATACGCAGTATTTT. Its protein product is CASSLAGTMSTDTQYF.

Here the CDR3 reads CASSLEGTGLNTEAFF. In nucleotides, the CDR3 is TGCGCCAGCAGCTTGGAAGGGACAGGCTTGAACACTGAAGCTTTCTTT. This chain connects TRBV5-1 to TRBJ1-1; 8 bases are shared with TRBD1. The J segment lost 0 bases and the V segment lost 0 bases, leaving 4 bases of the junction unmatched. The CDR3 is made up of 16 amino acids. Germline V gene lookup returns CDR1 SGHRS and CDR2 YFSETQ.

The chain recombines TRBV7-9 with TRBJ2-3, with D unresolved. CDR1 and CDR2 (germline): SEHNR, FQNEAQ (reference sequence). The CDR3 runs to 15 residues. With 5 bases removed from V and 0 bases from J, the gap between germline ends came to 12 bases. CDR3 bases: TGTGCCAGCAGCCCGTACGGGTCTAGCACAGATACGCAGTATTTT. Translating gives CASSPYGSSTDTQYF.

This chain connects TRBV13 to TRBJ2-7, with 7 bases aligning to TRBD1. The junction had 3 bases not matched to a gene; V was cut back by 2 bases and J by 5 bases. In germline, CDR1 is PRHDT, CDR2 FYEKMQ (reference sequence). This CDR3 comprises 13 residues. The CDR3 bases are TGTGCCAGCAGCTTAAGACAGGGAAACGAGCAGTACTTC. It specifies CASSLRQGNEQYF.

This clone was detected once. The chain combines TRBV7-6 with TRBJ2-5; D is perhaps TRBD2 (6 bases). CDR3 length: 15 residues. V lost 4 bases to trimming and J lost 7 bases, with 19 bases between them. Looked up from germline, CDR1 is SGHVS and CDR2 is FNYEAQ. Written as DNA, the CDR3 is TGTGCCAGCAGCTCCCGGGGTAGCGGATGGGTGACCCAGTACTTC. Protein product: CASSSRGSGWVTQYF.

The chain couples TRBV9 to TRBJ2-1; D uncertain. The CDR3 consists of 15 residues. Germline lookup yields CDR1 SGDLS and CDR2 YYNGEE. Deletions cut 0 bases from V and 6 bases from J, with 13 bases between. CDR3 region: CASSVARPGSNEQFF. CDR3 bases: TGTGCCAGCAGCGTAGCTCGCCCTGGCTCCAATGAGCAGTTCTTC. The entire variable domain, with the rest obtained from reference TRBV9 and TRBJ2-1, is as follows: DSGVTQTPKHLITATGQRVTLRCSPRSGDLSVYWYQQSLDQGLQFLIQYYNGEERAKGNILERFSAQQFPDLHSELNLSSLELGDSALYFCASSVARPGSNEQFFGPGTRLTVL.

The chain employs TRBV5-1 and TRBJ1-1; 8 bases line up with TRBD1. The germline V gene has CDR1 SGHRS and CDR2 YFSETQ. This CDR3 has 16 residues. With 5 bases clipped from V and 1 base from J, the junction kept 10 bases outside the gene matches. CDR3 loop: CASRDNTQGGNTEAFF. CDR3 nucleotides: TGCGCCAGCAGGGATAACACACAGGGGGGGAACACTGAAGCTTTCTTT.

This chain links TRBV18 with TRBJ2-6; D is undetermined. This CDR3 comprises 17 residues. Deletions cut 2 bases from V and 0 bases from J, with 11 bases between. The germline V gene encodes CDR1 KGHSH and CDR2 LQKENI. CDR3 residues: CASSPGSSRSGANVLTF. The CDR3 DNA follows: TGTGCCAGCTCACCAGGCAGTTCCCGCTCTGGGGCCAACGTCCTGACTTTC.

The chain is built from TRBV12-3 or TRBV12-4 and TRBJ2-2, with D tentatively TRBD2 (6 bases). This CDR3 is 12 amino acids long. The V and J ends lost 6 bases and 7 bases respectively, with 9 bases between them. CDR3 DNA: TGTGCCAGCAGGACTAGAGGCGGGGAGCTGTTTTTT. The encoded protein is CASRTRGGELFF.

CDR3 in amino acids: CASRGLAGGIEQFF. The CDR3 nucleotides are TGTGCCAGCAGAGGACTAGCGGGGGGAATTGAGCAGTTCTTC. V gene TRBV2 combines with J gene TRBJ2-1, with 14 bases fitting TRBD2. Trimming at V came to 6 bases and at J to 9 bases, leaving 4 bases not matched to a gene. The CDR3 has 14 residues. Germline V gene sequence: CDR1 SNHLY, CDR2 FYNNEI.

The chain employs TRBV19 and TRBJ1-1; tentative D call: TRBD1 (5 bases). Per germline, CDR1 LNHDA and CDR2 SQIVND (reference sequence). The V gene lost 7 bases and the J gene lost 6 bases, with 15 bases spanning the gap. The CDR3 is 13 amino acids. The chain's CDR3 is CASILRGGSEAFF. The CDR3 bases are TGTGCCAGTATCCTCCGGGGGGGGTCTGAAGCTTTCTTT.